These T cell receptor beta chains were read from a single sample in a study of T-cell memory formation after mild COVID-19. TCRdb reprocessed the 5' RACE reads via MiXCR and lists one record per CDR3 protein. Among approximately 570,000 distinct CDR3 sequences, roughly 17% were seen once, and the ten largest hold around 13%. The sample was PBMCs or a T cell subset sorted from them (not recorded which). Receptors were obtained from an adult woman who had mild COVID-19 (a few samples of this study predate the infection). Cell type and time point are not known. Each CDR3 is given with its conserved first and last residue. The order of the fields is D gene, clone size, J gene, V gene, CDR3 protein, CDR3 DNA. The D gene is left open where the match is weak. Clone size is stated in some rows and not others, as once, few, many or a class when expanded.

NA	few	TRBJ2-3	TRBV7-2	CASSSWDTTDTQYF	TGTGCCAGCAGCTCCTGGGACACCACAGATACGCAGTATTTT
TRBD1	few	TRBJ1-1	TRBV5-1	CASSLEGDRADEAFF	TGCGCCAGCAGCTTGGAGGGCGACAGGGCTGATGAAGCTTTCTTT
NA	few	TRBJ2-5	TRBV5-1	CASSPEIAAETQYF	TGCGCCAGCAGCCCTGAAATAGCGGCAGAGACCCAGTACTTC
TRBD1	NA	TRBJ2-3	TRBV6-6	CASSRQGPSTDTQYF	TGTGCCAGCAGCAGACAGGGCCCTAGCACAGATACGCAGTATTTT
TRBD2	NA	TRBJ2-3	TRBV6-5	CASSDQTGGVPSTDTQYF	TGTGCCAGCAGCGATCAGACGGGGGGTGTTCCTTCCACAGATACGCAGTATTTT
TRBD1	few	TRBJ1-1	TRBV3-1	CASSPTGVPNTEAFF	TGTGCCAGCAGCCCGACAGGGGTCCCGAACACTGAAGCTTTCTTT
NA	few	TRBJ1-1	TRBV3-1	CASSDWTSNTEAFF	TGTGCCAGCAGCGACTGGACATCGAACACTGAAGCTTTCTTT
TRBD1	NA	TRBJ2-4	TRBV12-3/TRBV12-4	CASSLAGQGLKNIQYF	TGTGCCAGCAGCCTCGCCGGACAGGGGCTAAAAAACATTCAGTACTTC
TRBD2	NA	TRBJ2-1	TRBV20-1	CSARVAAGGNNEQFF	TGCAGTGCTAGAGTGGCAGCGGGAGGAAATAATGAGCAGTTCTTC
NA	few	TRBJ2-7	TRBV10-3	CAISPEWGNEQYF	TGTGCCATCTCCCCTGAATGGGGGAACGAGCAGTACTTC
NA	NA	TRBJ2-5	TRBV20-1	CSASGVGQGQETQYF	TGCAGTGCTAGCGGCGTCGGCCAGGGGCAAGAGACCCAGTACTTC
NA	NA	TRBJ1-2	TRBV7-6	CASSSRGGYGYTF	TGTGCCAGCAGCTCCCGAGGGGGATATGGCTACACCTTC
NA	NA	TRBJ2-1	TRBV7-2	CASSLQGAGAGRNEQFF	TGTGCCAGCAGCTTACAGGGGGCCGGAGCGGGACGGAATGAGCAGTTCTTC
NA	NA	TRBJ1-1	TRBV29-1	CSVGSGEQAFF	TGCAGCGTTGGTAGCGGGGAGCAAGCTTTCTTT
NA	few	TRBJ2-3	TRBV7-9	CASSSSGGGVDTQYF	TGTGCCAGCAGCTCGTCGGGGGGCGGTGTGGATACGCAGTATTTT
TRBD2	NA	TRBJ2-5	TRBV7-2	CAFTLAGQETQYF	TGTGCCTTCACACTAGCGGGTCAAGAGACCCAGTACTTC
TRBD1	NA	TRBJ2-5	TRBV4-2	CASSQEAPGQGTTQYF	TGTGCCAGCAGCCAAGAGGCCCCGGGACAGGGGACTACCCAGTACTTC
TRBD2	few	TRBJ2-7	TRBV29-1	CSVVRGTSGPYEQYF	TGCAGCGTTGTTCGCGGGACTAGCGGCCCCTACGAGCAGTACTTC
TRBD1	few	TRBJ2-7	TRBV19	CASSIGTGSGEQYF	TGTGCCAGTAGTATTGGGACAGGGTCGGGCGAGCAGTACTTC
NA	NA	TRBJ2-1	TRBV19	CASSIGHNEQFF	TGTGCCAGTAGTATAGGGCACAATGAGCAGTTCTTC
NA	NA	TRBJ2-1	TRBV29-1	CSVEGAAEELFF	TGCAGCGTTGAGGGGGCAGCCGAGGAACTGTTCTTC
NA	NA	TRBJ2-7	TRBV4-1	CASSQPGHSSYEQYF	TGCGCCAGCAGCCAACCAGGACATTCGTCCTACGAGCAGTACTTC
NA	few	TRBJ1-3	TRBV3-1	CASRYSGNTIYF	TGTGCCAGCCGTTATTCGGGAAACACCATATATTTT
TRBD2	few	TRBJ2-7	TRBV10-3	CAISESGGKQYF	TGTGCCATCAGTGAGTCGGGGGGGAAGCAGTACTTC
TRBD1	NA	TRBJ1-3	TRBV15	CATSRLRDREAGNTIYF	TGTGCCACCAGCAGGCTCCGGGACAGGGAGGCTGGAAACACCATATATTTT
NA	NA	TRBJ1-3	TRBV4-1	CASSQEIYSGNTMYF	TGCGCCAGCAGCCAAGAGATTTACTCTGGAAACACCATGTATTTT
NA	NA	TRBJ1-1	TRBV2	CASTGRNLMNTEAFF	TGTGCCAGCACGGGACGGAATCTCATGAACACTGAAGCTTTCTTT
NA	few	TRBJ2-5	TRBV12-3/TRBV12-4	CASSQPLQETQYF	TGTGCCAGCAGCCAACCTCTCCAAGAGACCCAGTACTTC